This T cell receptor (beta chain) stems from a study of Ad26.COV2.S vaccination and SARS-CoV-2 variants. Findings and limits, study-wide: Reportedly, spike-specific CD8+ and CD4+ T cell responses achieved substantial breadth once vaccination had taken place. With respect to non-spike TCR breadth, vaccine and placebo recipients were similar. Relative to placebo recipients, vaccine recipients exhibited elevated spike-specific TCR breadth. Total T cell responses, in the TCR breadth and depth analyses, may have been underestimated.

Clones were sequenced by immunoSEQ multiplex PCR, and TCRdb holds only the in-frame ones, with some missing. The sample includes 300,000 to 400,000 clones, around 92% seen only once; the top ten take under 5%. The CDR3 is made up of 15 amino acids. CDR1 and CDR2 from the germline V gene are SGHRS and YFSETQ. V dropped 4 bases and J dropped 5 bases, with 18 bases sitting between them. In its sample, this clone was seen a few times. Its specificity is not known. Here the sequenced sample was peripheral blood, taken after recovery from COVID-19. The V gene is TRBV5-1, the J gene TRBJ1-1; possible D gene TRBD1, 5 bases. This TCR was recovered from a human donor who had recovered from COVID-19. The CDR3 nucleotides are TGCGCCAGCAGCGGGACCGGGACCGAGGGAACTGAAGCTTTCTTT. Encoded protein: CASSGTGTEGTEAFF.